This TCR beta chain was sequenced during a study of cytomegalovirus exposure and HLA in healthy donors. V was clipped by 4 bases and J by 0 bases; unmatched bases: 12. The CDR3 runs to 18 residues. Germline CDR1 reads SGHDT; CDR2 reads YYEEEE. The PCR was carried out with 60 Vbeta primers and 13 Jbeta primers. Method: immunoSEQ multiplex PCR; TCRdb's copy keeps in-frame clones and lacks some. Of more than 85,000 clones listed, roughly 13% are singletons. The sample holds a few counts of this clone. The sequenced sample consisted of PBMCs. J is TRBJ2-4 and V is TRBV5-6, with TRBD1 identical over 8 bases. The sequence was collected from a man aged 35-49 years in good health and CMV-seropositive. Here the CDR3 reads CASSGGTGGILAKNIQYF. CDR3 sequence (DNA): TGTGCCAGCAGCGGCGGGACAGGTGGGATTCTAGCCAAAAACATTCAGTACTTC.